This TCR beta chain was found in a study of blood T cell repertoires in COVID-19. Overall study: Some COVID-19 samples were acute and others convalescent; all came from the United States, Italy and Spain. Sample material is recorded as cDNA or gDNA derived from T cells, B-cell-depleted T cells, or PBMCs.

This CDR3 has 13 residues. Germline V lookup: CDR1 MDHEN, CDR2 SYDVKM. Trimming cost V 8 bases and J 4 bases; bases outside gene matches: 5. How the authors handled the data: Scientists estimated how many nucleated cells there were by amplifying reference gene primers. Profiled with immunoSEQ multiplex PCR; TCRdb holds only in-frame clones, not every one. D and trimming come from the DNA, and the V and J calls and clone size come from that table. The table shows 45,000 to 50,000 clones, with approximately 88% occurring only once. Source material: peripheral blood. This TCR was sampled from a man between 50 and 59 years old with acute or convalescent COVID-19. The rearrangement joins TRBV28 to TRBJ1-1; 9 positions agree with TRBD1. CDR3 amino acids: CASHRDRATEAFF. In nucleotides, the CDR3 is TGTGCCAGCCACCGGGACAGGGCCACTGAAGCTTTCTTT.